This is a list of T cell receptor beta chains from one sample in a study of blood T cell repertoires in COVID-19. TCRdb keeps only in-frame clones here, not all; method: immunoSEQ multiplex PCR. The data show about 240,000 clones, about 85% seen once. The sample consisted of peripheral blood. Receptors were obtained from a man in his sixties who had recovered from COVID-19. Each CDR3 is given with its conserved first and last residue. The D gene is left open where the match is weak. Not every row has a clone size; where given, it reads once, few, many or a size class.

DNA: TGCGCCAGCAGCTTGGGACAGGTACTTCAAGAGACCCAGTACTTC
CDR3: CASSLGQVLQETQYF
J: TRBJ2-5
D: -
V: TRBV5-1
length: 15
size: -

DNA: TGCGCCAGCAGCGGGGGGAATTCCTATAATTCACCCCTCCACTTT
CDR3: CASSGGNSYNSPLHF
J: TRBJ1-6
D: -
V: TRBV10-1
length: 15
size: once

DNA: TGTGCCAGCAGAAGGGGGAACTACGAGCAGTACTTC
CDR3: CASRRGNYEQYF
J: TRBJ2-7
D: -
V: TRBV28
length: 12
size: -

DNA: TGTGCCAGCAGCTTAATAATGAACACTGAAGCTTTCTTT
CDR3: CASSLIMNTEAFF
J: TRBJ1-1
D: -
V: TRBV5-4
length: 13
size: -

DNA: TGTGCCAGCAGTGAAGCCTGGACAGGGAGCTCCTACGAGCAGTACTTC
CDR3: CASSEAWTGSSYEQYF
J: TRBJ2-7
D: TRBD1
V: TRBV6-1
length: 16
size: -

DNA: TGTGCCAGCAGCTTTGGACAGGGTAGCACAGATACGCAGTATTTT
CDR3: CASSFGQGSTDTQYF
J: TRBJ2-3
D: TRBD1
V: TRBV5-4
length: 15
size: -

DNA: TGTGCCAGTTGGGGGGTTGCGGCCGAAGCTTTCTTT
CDR3: CASWGVAAEAFF
J: TRBJ1-1
D: -
V: TRBV18
length: 12
size: -

DNA: TGTGCCAGCAGTGAGGACAGCTTGAACACTGAAGCTTTCTTT
CDR3: CASSEDSLNTEAFF
J: TRBJ1-1
D: -
V: TRBV28
length: 14
size: -

DNA: TGTGCCATCAACCAGGGGGTTCTGAGCAATGAGCAGTTCTTC
CDR3: CAINQGVLSNEQFF
J: TRBJ2-1
D: TRBD1
V: TRBV10-3
length: 14
size: -

DNA: TGTGCCGCTAGGGGACCCGGGGGTTCACCCCTCCACTTT
CDR3: CAARGPGGSPLHF
J: TRBJ1-6
D: -
V: TRBV6-5
length: 13
size: -

DNA: TGTGCCAGCAGCCAAATAGCGGGGGTTAGCACAGATACGCAGTATTTT
CDR3: CASSQIAGVSTDTQYF
J: TRBJ2-3
D: TRBD2
V: TRBV5-4
length: 16
size: -

DNA: TGTGCCAGCAGCCGTGACAGATACGAGCAGTACTTC
CDR3: CASSRDRYEQYF
J: TRBJ2-7
D: -
V: TRBV9
length: 12
size: -

DNA: TGTGCCAGCAGAATCGGTGGGGGGTTTGGCAATCAGCCCCAGCATTTT
CDR3: CASRIGGGFGNQPQHF
J: TRBJ1-5
D: -
V: TRBV5-8
length: 16
size: -

DNA: TGTGCCAGCAGTTATGGGGCCAACCAATACGAGCAGTACTTC
CDR3: CASSYGANQYEQYF
J: TRBJ2-7
D: -
V: TRBV6-5
length: 14
size: medium-sized

DNA: TGTGCCAGCAACCGCCCCAGGGACTACAATGAGCAGTTCTTC
CDR3: CASNRPRDYNEQFF
J: TRBJ2-1
D: -
V: TRBV6-5
length: 14
size: -

DNA: TGTGCCAGCAGTCCCGGGACAGTGAACACTGAAGCTTTCTTT
CDR3: CASSPGTVNTEAFF
J: TRBJ1-1
D: TRBD1
V: TRBV6-5
length: 14
size: few

DNA: TGTGCTAGTGGTTTGGTACACGACGGCGGACTAGCGGGTCACAATGAGCAGTTCTTC
CDR3: CASGLVHDGGLAGHNEQFF
J: TRBJ2-1
D: TRBD2
V: TRBV12-5
length: 19
size: -

DNA: TGTGCCAGCAGTGACAGGAGTTTTGGCTACACCTTC
CDR3: CASSDRSFGYTF
J: TRBJ1-2
D: -
V: TRBV6-6
length: 12
size: -

DNA: TGTGCCAGCAGCTTAGCCGACAGGGTACGGGAGACCCAGTACTTC
CDR3: CASSLADRVRETQYF
J: TRBJ2-5
D: TRBD1
V: TRBV11-2
length: 15
size: -

DNA: TGTGCCCTGCGACAGGGGAGCGGTTCACCCCTCCACTTT
CDR3: CALRQGSGSPLHF
J: TRBJ1-6
D: TRBD1
V: TRBV30
length: 13
size: -

DNA: TGTGCCAGCAGTCCGGACAGATATAATTCACCCCTCCACTTT
CDR3: CASSPDRYNSPLHF
J: TRBJ1-6
D: -
V: TRBV27
length: 14
size: -

DNA: TGTGCCACCGGGGGACAGAAGGGCCCCGGGGAGCTGTTTTTT
CDR3: CATGGQKGPGELFF
J: TRBJ2-2
D: TRBD1
V: TRBV24-1
length: 14
size: -